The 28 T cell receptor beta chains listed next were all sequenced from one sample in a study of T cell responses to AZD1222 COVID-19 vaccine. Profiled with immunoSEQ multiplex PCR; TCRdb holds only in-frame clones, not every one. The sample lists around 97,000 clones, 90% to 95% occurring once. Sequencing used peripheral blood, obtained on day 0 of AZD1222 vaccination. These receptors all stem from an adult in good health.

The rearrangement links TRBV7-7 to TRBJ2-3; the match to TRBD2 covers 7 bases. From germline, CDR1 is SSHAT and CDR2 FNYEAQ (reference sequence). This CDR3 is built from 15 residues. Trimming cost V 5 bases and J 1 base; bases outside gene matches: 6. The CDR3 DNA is TGTGCCAGCAGCCCCATCACTAGCGGCACAGATACGCAGTATTTT. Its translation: CASSPITSGTDTQYF.

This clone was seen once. The CDR3 loop is CASSNRGLTEAFF. In nucleotides, the CDR3 is TGTGCCAGCTCAAACAGGGGGCTCACTGAAGCTTTCTTT. The chain joins TRBV18 to TRBJ1-1; 9 positions agree with TRBD1. In germline, CDR1 is KGHSH, CDR2 LQKENI. The junction had 2 bases not matched to a gene; V was cut back by 5 bases and J by 4 bases. The CDR3 totals 13 residues. Filled out from reference TRBV18 and TRBJ1-1, the complete variable domain reads NAGVMQNPRHLVRRRGQEARLRCSPMKGHSHVYWYRQLPEEGLKFMVYLQKENIIDESGMPKERFSAEFPKEGPSILRIQQVVRGDSAAYFCASSNRGLTEAFFGQGTRLTVV.

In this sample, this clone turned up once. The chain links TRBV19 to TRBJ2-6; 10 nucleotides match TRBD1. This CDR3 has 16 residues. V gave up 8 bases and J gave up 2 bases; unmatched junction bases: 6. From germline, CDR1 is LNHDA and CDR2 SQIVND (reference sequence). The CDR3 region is CASRQGARAGANVLTF. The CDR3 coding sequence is TGTGCCAGTCGACAGGGGGCGCGGGCTGGGGCCAACGTCCTGACTTTC.

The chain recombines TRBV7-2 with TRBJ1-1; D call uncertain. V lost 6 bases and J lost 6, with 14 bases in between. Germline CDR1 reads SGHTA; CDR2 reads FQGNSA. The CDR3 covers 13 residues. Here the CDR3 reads CASRLEWRAEAFF. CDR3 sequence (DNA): TGTGCCAGCAGACTAGAGTGGCGGGCTGAAGCTTTCTTT.

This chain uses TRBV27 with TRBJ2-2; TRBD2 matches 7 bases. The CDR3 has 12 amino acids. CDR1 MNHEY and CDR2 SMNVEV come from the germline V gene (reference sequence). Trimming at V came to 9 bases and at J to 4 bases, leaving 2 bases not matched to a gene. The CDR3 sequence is CASKRGTGELFF. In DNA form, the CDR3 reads TGTGCCAGTAAGCGGGGCACCGGGGAGCTGTTTTTT.

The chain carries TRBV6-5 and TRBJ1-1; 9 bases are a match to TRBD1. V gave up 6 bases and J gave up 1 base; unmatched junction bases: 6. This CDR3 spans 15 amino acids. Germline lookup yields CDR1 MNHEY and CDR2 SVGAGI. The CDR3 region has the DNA TGTGCCAGCAGAGGACAGGGGAAAACGAACACTGAAGCTTTCTTT. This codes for CASRGQGKTNTEAFF.

Written as DNA, the CDR3 is TGTGCCAGCAGCAAGAATTACCGGGACAGTTACAATGAGCAGTTCTTC. Translation gives CASSKNYRDSYNEQFF. The chain links TRBV21-1 to TRBJ2-1; the D segment call TRBD1 is taken from the table without a DNA check. TRBV21-1 is annotated as a pseudogene. This CDR3 has 16 amino acids.

The CDR3 region has the DNA TGTGCCAGCAGCCTGGGGAGCGGGAGTATTCAGGAGACCCAGTACTTC. This translates into CASSLGSGSIQETQYF. The rearrangement joins TRBV5-4 to TRBJ2-5; the match to TRBD2 covers 8 bases. V lost 4 bases to trimming and J lost 5 bases; unmatched junction nucleotides: 13. The CDR3 extends over 16 amino acids. Germline CDR1 SGHNT, CDR2 YYREEE (reference sequence).

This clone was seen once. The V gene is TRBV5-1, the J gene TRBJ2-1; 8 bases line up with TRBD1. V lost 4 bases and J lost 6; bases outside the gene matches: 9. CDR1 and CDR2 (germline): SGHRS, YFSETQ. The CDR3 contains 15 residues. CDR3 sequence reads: CASSARDRRPNEQFF. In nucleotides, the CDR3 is TGCGCCAGCAGCGCTCGGGACAGGCGTCCCAATGAGCAGTTCTTC.

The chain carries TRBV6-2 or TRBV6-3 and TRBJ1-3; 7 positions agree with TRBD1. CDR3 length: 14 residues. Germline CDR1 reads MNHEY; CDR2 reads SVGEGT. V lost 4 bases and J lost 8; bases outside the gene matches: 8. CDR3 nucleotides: TGTGCCAGCAGTTGGGACAGATGGATGGACACCATATATTTT. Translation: CASSWDRWMDTIYF.

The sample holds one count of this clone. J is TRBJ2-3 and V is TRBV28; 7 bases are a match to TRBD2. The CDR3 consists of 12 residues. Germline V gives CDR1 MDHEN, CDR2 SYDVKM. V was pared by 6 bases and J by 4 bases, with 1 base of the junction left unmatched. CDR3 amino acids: CASRGGADTQYF. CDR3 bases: TGTGCCAGCAGGGGGGGGGCAGATACGCAGTATTTT.

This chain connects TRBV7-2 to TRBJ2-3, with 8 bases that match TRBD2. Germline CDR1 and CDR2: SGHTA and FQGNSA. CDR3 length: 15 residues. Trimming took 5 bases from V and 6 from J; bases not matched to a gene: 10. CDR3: CASSLPSSGWDTQYF. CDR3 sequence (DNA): TGTGCCAGCAGCCTCCCCTCTAGCGGGTGGGATACGCAGTATTTT.

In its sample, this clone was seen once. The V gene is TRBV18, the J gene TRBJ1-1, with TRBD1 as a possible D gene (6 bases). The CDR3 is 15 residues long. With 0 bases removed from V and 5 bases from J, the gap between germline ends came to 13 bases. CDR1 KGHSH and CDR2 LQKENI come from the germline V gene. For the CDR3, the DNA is TGTGCCAGCTCACCACCTCCAGGGGCAGGGACTGAAGCTTTCTTT. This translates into CASSPPPGAGTEAFF.

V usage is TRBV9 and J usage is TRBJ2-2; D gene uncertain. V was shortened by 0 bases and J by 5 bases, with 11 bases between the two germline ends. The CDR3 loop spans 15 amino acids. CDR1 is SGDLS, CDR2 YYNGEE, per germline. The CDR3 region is CASSVEGVLTGELFF. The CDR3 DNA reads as TGTGCCAGCAGCGTAGAGGGCGTTTTAACCGGGGAGCTGTTTTTT.

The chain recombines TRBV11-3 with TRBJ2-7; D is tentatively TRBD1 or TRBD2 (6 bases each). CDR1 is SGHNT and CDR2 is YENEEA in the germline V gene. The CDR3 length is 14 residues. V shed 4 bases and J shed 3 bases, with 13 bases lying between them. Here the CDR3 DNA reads TGTGCCAGCAGCTCGGCGGAGGGGGGCTACGAGCAGTACTTC. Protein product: CASSSAEGGYEQYF.

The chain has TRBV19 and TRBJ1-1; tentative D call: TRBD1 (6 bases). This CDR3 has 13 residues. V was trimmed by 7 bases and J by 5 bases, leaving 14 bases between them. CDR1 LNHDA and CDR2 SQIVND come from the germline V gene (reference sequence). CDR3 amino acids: CASTFRGGTEAFF. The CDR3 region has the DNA TGTGCCAGTACCTTCAGGGGAGGAACTGAAGCTTTCTTT.

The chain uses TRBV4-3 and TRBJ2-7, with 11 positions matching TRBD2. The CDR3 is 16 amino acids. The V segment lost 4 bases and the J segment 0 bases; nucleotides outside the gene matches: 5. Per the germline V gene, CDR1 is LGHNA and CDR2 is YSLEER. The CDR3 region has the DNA TGCGCCAGCAGCCCCGGGACTAGCGGTATCTCCTACGAGCAGTACTTC. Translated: CASSPGTSGISYEQYF.

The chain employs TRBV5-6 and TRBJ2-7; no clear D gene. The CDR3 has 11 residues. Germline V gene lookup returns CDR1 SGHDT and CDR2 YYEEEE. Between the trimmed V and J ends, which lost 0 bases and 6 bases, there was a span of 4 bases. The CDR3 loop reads CASSLEGEQYF. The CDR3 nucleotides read TGTGCCAGCAGCTTGGAAGGCGAGCAGTACTTC.

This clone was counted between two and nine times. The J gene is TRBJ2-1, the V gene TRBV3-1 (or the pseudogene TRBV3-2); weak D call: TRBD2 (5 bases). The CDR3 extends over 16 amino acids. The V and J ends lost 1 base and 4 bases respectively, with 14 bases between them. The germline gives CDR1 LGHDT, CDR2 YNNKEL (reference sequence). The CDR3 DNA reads TGTGCCAGCAGCCAAGCAGGAGGCGGATCGTACAATGAGCAGTTCTTC. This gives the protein CASSQAGGGSYNEQFF.

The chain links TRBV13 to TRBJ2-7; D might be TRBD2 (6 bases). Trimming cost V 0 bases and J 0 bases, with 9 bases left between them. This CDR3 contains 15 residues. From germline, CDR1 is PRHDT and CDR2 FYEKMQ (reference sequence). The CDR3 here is CASSLGGSGSYEQYF. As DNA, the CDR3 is TGTGCCAGCAGCTTAGGCGGGAGCGGCTCCTACGAGCAGTACTTC. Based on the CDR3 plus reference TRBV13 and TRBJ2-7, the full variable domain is AAGVIQSPRHLIKEKRETATLKCYPIPRHDTVYWYQQGPGQDPQFLISFYEKMQSDKGSIPDRFSAQQFSDYHSELNMSSLELGDSALYFCASSLGGSGSYEQYFGPGTRLTVT.

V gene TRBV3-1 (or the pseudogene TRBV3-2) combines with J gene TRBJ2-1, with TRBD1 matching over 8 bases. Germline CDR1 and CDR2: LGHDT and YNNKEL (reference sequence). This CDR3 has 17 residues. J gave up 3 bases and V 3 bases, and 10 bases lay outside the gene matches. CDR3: CASSHQKQGAGYNEQFF. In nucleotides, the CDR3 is TGTGCCAGCAGCCACCAAAAGCAGGGGGCCGGCTACAATGAGCAGTTCTTC.

Here the CDR3 DNA reads TGTGCCAGCAGCGGACAGGGGGATGAAAAACTGTTTTTT. It is translated as CASSGQGDEKLFF. The V and J genes are TRBV27 and TRBJ1-4; 10 bases map to TRBD1. CDR1 and CDR2 from the germline V gene are MNHEY and SMNVEV (reference sequence). J gave up 6 bases and V 6 bases, and 1 base lay outside the gene matches. This CDR3 spans 13 amino acids.

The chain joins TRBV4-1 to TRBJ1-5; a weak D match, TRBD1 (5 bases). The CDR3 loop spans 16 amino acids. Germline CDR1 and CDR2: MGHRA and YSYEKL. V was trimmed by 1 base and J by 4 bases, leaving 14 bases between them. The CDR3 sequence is CASSQVWGPPNQPQHF. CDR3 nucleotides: TGCGCCAGCAGCCAAGTATGGGGCCCCCCGAATCAGCCCCAGCATTTT.

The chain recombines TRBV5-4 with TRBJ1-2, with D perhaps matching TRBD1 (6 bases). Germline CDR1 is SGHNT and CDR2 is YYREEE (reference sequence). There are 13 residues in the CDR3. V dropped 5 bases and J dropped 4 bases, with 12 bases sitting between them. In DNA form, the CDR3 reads TGTGCCAGCAGTTCAGGGGTCTCCTATGGCTACACCTTC. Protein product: CASSSGVSYGYTF.

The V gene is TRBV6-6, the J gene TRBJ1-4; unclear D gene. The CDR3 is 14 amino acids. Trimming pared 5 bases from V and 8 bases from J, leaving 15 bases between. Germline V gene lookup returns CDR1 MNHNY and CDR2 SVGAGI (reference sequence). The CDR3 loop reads CASSRGRPGEKLFF. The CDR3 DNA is TGTGCCAGCAGTAGAGGCAGACCGGGAGAAAAACTGTTTTTT.

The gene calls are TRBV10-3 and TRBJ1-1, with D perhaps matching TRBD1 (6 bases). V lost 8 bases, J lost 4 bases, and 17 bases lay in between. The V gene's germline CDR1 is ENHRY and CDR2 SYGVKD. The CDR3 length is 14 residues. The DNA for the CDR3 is TGTGCCATCGGGGAAGGGGGACCGCTCACTGAAGCTTTCTTT. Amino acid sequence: CAIGEGGPLTEAFF.

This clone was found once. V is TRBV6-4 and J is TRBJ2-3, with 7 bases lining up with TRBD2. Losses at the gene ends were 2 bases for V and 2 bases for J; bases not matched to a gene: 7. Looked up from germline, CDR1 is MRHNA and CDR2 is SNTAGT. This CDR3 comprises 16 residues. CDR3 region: CASSDGGLADTDTQYF. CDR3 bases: TGTGCCAGCAGTGACGGCGGGCTAGCGGACACAGATACGCAGTATTTT.

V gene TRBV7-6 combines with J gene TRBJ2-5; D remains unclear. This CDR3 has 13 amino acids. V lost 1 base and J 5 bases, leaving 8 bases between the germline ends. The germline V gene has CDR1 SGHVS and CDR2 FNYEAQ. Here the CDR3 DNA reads TGTGCCAGCAGCTTAGTAGGGTCGGAGACCCAGTACTTC. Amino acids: CASSLVGSETQYF.